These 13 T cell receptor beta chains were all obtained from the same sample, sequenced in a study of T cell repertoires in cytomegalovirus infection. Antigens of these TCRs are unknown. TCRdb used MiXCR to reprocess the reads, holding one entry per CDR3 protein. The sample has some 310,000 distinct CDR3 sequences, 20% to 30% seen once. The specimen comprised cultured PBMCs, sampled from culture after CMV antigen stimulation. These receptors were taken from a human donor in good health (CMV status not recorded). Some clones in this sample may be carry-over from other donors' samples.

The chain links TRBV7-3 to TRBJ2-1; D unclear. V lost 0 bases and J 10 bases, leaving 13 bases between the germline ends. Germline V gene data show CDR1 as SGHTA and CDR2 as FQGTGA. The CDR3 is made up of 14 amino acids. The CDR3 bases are TGTGCCAGCAGCTTAACCCCCTTCGGTGGAGAGCAGTTCTTC. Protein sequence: CASSLTPFGGEQFF.

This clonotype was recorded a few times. CDR3 residues: CASSPNRGTPWIETQYF. The CDR3 DNA reads as TGTGCCAGCTCACCGAACAGGGGGACCCCCTGGATAGAGACCCAGTACTTC. V usage is TRBV18 and J usage is TRBJ2-5; TRBD1 matches at 8 bases. The germline V gene has CDR1 KGHSH and CDR2 LQKENI. The CDR3 totals 17 residues. V lost 3 bases, J lost 4 bases, and 13 bases stayed unmatched.

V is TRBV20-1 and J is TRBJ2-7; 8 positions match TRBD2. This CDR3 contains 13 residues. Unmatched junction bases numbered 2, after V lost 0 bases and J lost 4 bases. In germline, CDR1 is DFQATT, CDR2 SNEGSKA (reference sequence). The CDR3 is CSARDPSGYEQYF. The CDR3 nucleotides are TGCAGTGCTAGAGATCCTAGCGGGTACGAGCAGTACTTC.

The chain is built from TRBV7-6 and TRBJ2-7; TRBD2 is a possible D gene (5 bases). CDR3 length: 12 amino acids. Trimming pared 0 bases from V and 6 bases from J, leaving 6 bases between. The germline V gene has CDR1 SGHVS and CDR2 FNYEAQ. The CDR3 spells CASSLAEAEQYF. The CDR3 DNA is TGTGCCAGCAGCTTAGCGGAGGCCGAGCAGTACTTC.

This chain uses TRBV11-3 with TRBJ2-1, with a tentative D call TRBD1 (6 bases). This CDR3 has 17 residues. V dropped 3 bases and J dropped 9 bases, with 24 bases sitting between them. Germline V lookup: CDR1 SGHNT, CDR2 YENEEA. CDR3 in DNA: TGTGCCAGCAGCTTTAGTAGTATCAGGGGCGGTGTTGCTGAGCAGTTCTTC. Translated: CASSFSSIRGGVAEQFF. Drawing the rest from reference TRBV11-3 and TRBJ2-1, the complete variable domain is EAGVVQSPRYKIIEKKQPVAFWCNPISGHNTLYWYLQNLGQGPELLIRYENEEAVDDSQLPKDRFSAERLKGVDSTLKIQPAELGDSAVYLCASSFSSIRGGVAEQFFGPGTRLTVL.

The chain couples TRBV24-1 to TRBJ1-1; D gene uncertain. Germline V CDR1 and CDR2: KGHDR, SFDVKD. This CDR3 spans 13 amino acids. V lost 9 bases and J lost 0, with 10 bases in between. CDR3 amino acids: CATAGRLNTEAFF. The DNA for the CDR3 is TGTGCCACCGCCGGAAGGTTGAACACTGAAGCTTTCTTT.

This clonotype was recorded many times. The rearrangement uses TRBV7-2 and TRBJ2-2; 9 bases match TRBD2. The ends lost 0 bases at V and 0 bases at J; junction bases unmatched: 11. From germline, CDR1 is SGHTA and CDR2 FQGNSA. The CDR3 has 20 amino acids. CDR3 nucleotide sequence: TGTGCCAGCAGCTTAGCGCGGCTAGCGGGGTCTCCTTCGAACACCGGGGAGCTGTTTTTT. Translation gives CASSLARLAGSPSNTGELFF.

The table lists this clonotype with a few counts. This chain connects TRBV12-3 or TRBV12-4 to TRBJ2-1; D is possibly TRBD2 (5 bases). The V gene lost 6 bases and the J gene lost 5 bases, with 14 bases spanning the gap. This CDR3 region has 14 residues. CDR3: CASSPPPGNNEQFF. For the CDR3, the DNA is TGTGCCAGCAGCCCCCCTCCGGGAAACAATGAGCAGTTCTTC.

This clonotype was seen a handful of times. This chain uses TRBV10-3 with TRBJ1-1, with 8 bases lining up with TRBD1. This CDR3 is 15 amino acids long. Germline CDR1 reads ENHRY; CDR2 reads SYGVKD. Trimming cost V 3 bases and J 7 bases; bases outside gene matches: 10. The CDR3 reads CAISDDRGKSLEAFF. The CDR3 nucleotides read TGTGCCATCAGTGATGACAGGGGTAAGTCCCTTGAAGCTTTCTTT.

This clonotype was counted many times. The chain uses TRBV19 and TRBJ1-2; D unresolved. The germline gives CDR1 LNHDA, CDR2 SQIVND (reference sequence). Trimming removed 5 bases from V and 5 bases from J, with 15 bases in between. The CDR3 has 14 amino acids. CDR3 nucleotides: TGTGCCAGTAGTGCGTCAGGTACTCTTTATGGCTACACCTTC. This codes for CASSASGTLYGYTF.

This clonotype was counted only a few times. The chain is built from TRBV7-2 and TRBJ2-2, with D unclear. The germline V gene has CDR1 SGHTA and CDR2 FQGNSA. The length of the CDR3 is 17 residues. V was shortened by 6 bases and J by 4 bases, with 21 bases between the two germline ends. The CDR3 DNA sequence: TGTGCCAGCAGAGGTAACCCGGGCCAGATACCCACCGGGGAGCTGTTTTTT. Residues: CASRGNPGQIPTGELFF. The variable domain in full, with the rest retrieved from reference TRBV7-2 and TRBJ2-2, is GAGVSQSPSNKVTEKGKDVELRCDPISGHTALYWYRQSLGQGLEFLIYFQGNSAPDKSGLPSDRFSAERTGGSVSTLTIQRTQQEDSAVYLCASRGNPGQIPTGELFFGEGSRLTVL.

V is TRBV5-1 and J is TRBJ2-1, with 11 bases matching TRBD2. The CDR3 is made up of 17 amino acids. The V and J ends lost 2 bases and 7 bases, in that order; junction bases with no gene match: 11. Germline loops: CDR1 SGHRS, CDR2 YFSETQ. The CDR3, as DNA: TGCGCCAGCAGCTTTACTAGCGGGAGACTGGGCCTTAATGAGCAGTTCTTC. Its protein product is CASSFTSGRLGLNEQFF.

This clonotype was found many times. The chain's CDR3 is CASSLGGTVGYEQYV. DNA of the CDR3: TGTGCCAGCAGCTTAGGCGGGACAGTCGGGTACGAGCAGTACGTC. The rearrangement joins TRBV7-2 to TRBJ2-7; TRBD1 is a possible D gene (7 bases). The CDR3 covers 15 residues. V lost 1 base, J lost 4 bases, and 14 bases lay in between. Germline values: CDR1 SGHTA, CDR2 FQGNSA.